This T cell receptor beta chain derives from a study of tumor-infiltrating lymphocytes in oesophageal squamous cell carcinoma. The CDR3 consists of 18 residues. Germline CDR1 reads SGHTA; CDR2 reads FQGNSA. V lost 4 bases to trimming and J lost 11 bases; unmatched junction nucleotides: 23. TCRdb re-analysed the PCR reads in MiXCR, keeping a single row per CDR3 protein. The table shows some 25,000 distinct CDR3 sequences, with 35% to 45% occurring only once. The gene calls are TRBV7-2 and TRBJ2-5, with 9 positions matching TRBD2. Sequenced material: esophageal tumor tissue. This clonotype originated in a male donor with esophageal squamous cell carcinoma. This CDR3 reads CASSSSLRLAETYNEQYF. The CDR3 bases are TGTGCCAGCAGCTCCTCCCTGCGACTAGCGGAGACCTACAATGAGCAGTACTTC.